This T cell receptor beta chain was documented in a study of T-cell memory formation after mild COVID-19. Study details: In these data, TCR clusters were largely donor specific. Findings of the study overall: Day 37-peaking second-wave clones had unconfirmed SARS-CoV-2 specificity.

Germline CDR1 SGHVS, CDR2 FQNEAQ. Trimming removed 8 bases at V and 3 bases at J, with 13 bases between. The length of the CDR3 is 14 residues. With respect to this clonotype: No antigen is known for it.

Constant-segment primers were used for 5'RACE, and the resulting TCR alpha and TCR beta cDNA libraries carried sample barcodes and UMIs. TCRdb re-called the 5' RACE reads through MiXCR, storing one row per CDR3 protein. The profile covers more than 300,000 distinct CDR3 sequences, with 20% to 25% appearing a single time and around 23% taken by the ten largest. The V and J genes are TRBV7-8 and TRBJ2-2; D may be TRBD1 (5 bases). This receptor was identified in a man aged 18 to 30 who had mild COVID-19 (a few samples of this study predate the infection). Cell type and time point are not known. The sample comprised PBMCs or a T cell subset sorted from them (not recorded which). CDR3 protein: CASAAAGHTGELFF. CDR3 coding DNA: TGTGCCAGCGCGGCCGCAGGGCACACCGGGGAGCTGTTTTTT.